The 31 T cell receptor beta chains given below trace back to one sample, sequenced in a study of T cells in women clearing cervical HPV infection. Using immunoSEQ multiplex PCR, the repertoire was profiled, and TCRdb retains in-frame clones only, with some absent. The clone table shows some 39,000 clones, with the ten largest holding 1.7%. Source material: blood buffy coat. The receptors come from a woman aged 18-70 years with a cervical HPV16 infection that either progressed to CIN3+ or cleared (not recorded which).

Regarding this clone: The CDR3 is cut off 3 residues early in the read; its end comes from the germline J gene. This chain links TRBV20-1 with TRBJ2-1; possibly TRBD2 for D (6 bases). The CDR3 has 17 amino acids. The ends were cut back, 1 base at V and 0 bases at J, with 16 bases in the middle. Germline assignment: CDR1 DFQATT and CDR2 SNEGSKA (reference sequence). The CDR3 reads CSARAQVGGGSYNEQFF. The DNA read from the CDR3 is TGCAGTGCTAGAGCTCAGGTGGGGGGAGGCTCCTACAATGAG.

Concerning this clone itself: The read is 3 residues too short to cover the CDR3 end, so that end is filled in from the germline J gene. The chain couples TRBV18 to TRBJ1-1; TRBD1 matches at 7 bases. The germline gives CDR1 KGHSH, CDR2 LQKENI. The CDR3 length is 16 residues. V gave up 0 bases and J gave up 4 bases; unmatched junction bases: 8. Incomplete CDR3 DNA: TGTGCCAGCTCACCACCGTGGACAGGACGTATCACTGAA. Its translation: CASSPPWTGRITE. The whole CDR3 region reads CASSPPWTGRITEAFF.

About this clone: The read ends 3 residues before the CDR3 terminus; that terminus is restored from the germline J gene. The V call is TRBV7-9, the J call TRBJ1-1, with TRBD1 as a possible D gene (6 bases). Trimming pared 5 bases from V and 4 bases from J, leaving 17 bases between. Germline V lookup: CDR1 SEHNR, CDR2 FQNEAQ (reference sequence). The CDR3 sequence is 15 residues long. CDR3 DNA (partial): TGTGCCAGCAGCCCTCAACAGGGCTCGGGCACTGAA. Translating it yields CASSPQQGSGTE. The complete CDR3 reads CASSPQQGSGTEAFF.

Concerning this clone itself: The sequenced fragment ends 3 residues before the CDR3 boundary, so the rest is inferred from the germline J gene. J is TRBJ1-1 and V is TRBV20-1; TRBD1 aligns across 7 bases. J gave up 0 bases and V 3 bases, and 13 bases lay outside the gene matches. CDR1 and CDR2 from the germline V gene are DFQATT and SNEGSKA (reference sequence). The length of the CDR3 is 17 residues. CDR3 residues: CSASSGGPGQMNTEAFF. The sequenced CDR3 bases are TGCAGTGCTAGTAGTGGGGGACCGGGACAGATGAACACTGAA.

Concerning this clone: The CDR3 end is not reached by the read, which stops 3 residues before it; the germline J gene fills it in. The chain is built from TRBV29-1 and TRBJ1-2, with a weak D call TRBD1 (5 bases). This CDR3 region has 15 residues. The V end lost 0 bases, the J end lost 3 bases, and 14 bases lay between the germline ends. From germline, CDR1 is SQVTM and CDR2 ANQGSEA. The CDR3 DNA, read in part, is TGCAGCGTTGAAGAGGGAGGGGCAGGGTACTATGGC. Translating gives CSVEEGGAGYYG. The whole CDR3 protein reads CSVEEGGAGYYGYTF.

As regards this clone: Compared with germline, one end of the junction differs, possibly owing to a read error. The read comes to an end 3 residues before the CDR3 does, leaving the germline J gene to fill in the end. Other DNA variants within this sample encode the same CDR3. The chain has TRBV13 and TRBJ1-2; TRBD1 agrees at 8 bases. There are 14 residues in the CDR3. Looked up from germline, CDR1 is PRHDT and CDR2 is FYEKMQ (reference sequence). The CDR3 bases that were read are TGTGCCAGCAGCTTCCCGGGACAGGACTATGGA. Amino acids: CASSFPGQDYG. The entire CDR3 reads CASSFPGQDYGYTF.

About this clone: The observed sequence ends 3 residues before the CDR3 terminus, with the missing tail filled in from the germline J gene. This chain uses TRBV12-5 with TRBJ1-1; TRBD1 matches 7 bases. The CDR3 has 15 residues. V shed 5 bases and J 0 bases; nucleotides not matched to a gene: 6. Germline assignment: CDR1 LGHNT and CDR2 FRNRAP. This CDR3 is CASGPWDSLNTEAFF. CDR3 DNA, as far as it was read: TGTGCTAGTGGTCCCTGGGACAGCTTGAACACTGAA. Drawing the rest from reference TRBV12-5 and TRBJ1-1, the complete variable domain is DARVTQTPRHKVTEMGQEVTMRCQPILGHNTVFWYRQTMMQGLELLAYFRNRAPLDDSGMPKDRFSAEMPDATLATLKIQPSEPRDSAVYFCASGPWDSLNTEAFFGQGTRLTVV.

Note on this clone: Sequencing ends 3 residues short of the CDR3 end; the germline J gene provides the rest. The chain joins TRBV24-1 to TRBJ2-5; 9 positions match TRBD2. V lost 9 bases and J lost 2; bases outside the gene matches: 3. Per the germline V gene, CDR1 is KGHDR and CDR2 is SFDVKD. CDR3 length equals 13 residues. The chain's CDR3 is CATGAGGQETQYF. CDR3 DNA (partial): TGTGCCACCGGTGCGGGGGGGCAAGAGACC.

On this clone itself: Read sequence stops 3 residues before the CDR3 end, and the germline J gene provides the missing end. V gene TRBV7-9 combines with J gene TRBJ1-5, with a possible D match to TRBD1 (5 bases). Germline V gene lookup returns CDR1 SEHNR and CDR2 FQNEAQ (reference sequence). Trimming removed 0 bases from V and 2 bases from J, with 8 bases in between. The CDR3 length is 15 residues. The sequenced CDR3 bases are TGTGCCAGCAGCTTAGCAGGGGTGGGCAATCAGCCC. Translating gives CASSLAGVGNQP. The entire CDR3 reads CASSLAGVGNQPQHF.

Details on this clone: The read terminates 3 residues before the CDR3 end, so the remaining end is supplied by the germline J gene. The chain employs TRBV7-3 and TRBJ2-3; weak D call: TRBD2 (5 bases). The germline V gene encodes CDR1 SGHTA and CDR2 FQGTGA. The CDR3 sequence is 14 residues long. The V and J ends lost 2 bases and 4 bases respectively, with 10 bases between them. The DNA read from the CDR3 is TGTGCCAGCAGCTTATCGGGGATCGCAGATACG. It specifies CASSLSGIADT. The entire CDR3 reads CASSLSGIADTQYF.

Concerning this clone: The CDR3 extends 3 residues past the end of the read, so its final part is completed from the germline J gene. The chain uses TRBV28 and TRBJ2-1; tentative D call: TRBD1 (5 bases). Trimming removed 2 bases from V and 5 bases from J, with 19 bases in between. Germline-derived CDR1 and CDR2 are MDHEN and SYDVKM. This CDR3 spans 17 amino acids. CDR3 loop: CASSLEAPGWAHNEQFF. The sequenced CDR3 bases are TGTGCCAGCAGTTTAGAGGCCCCAGGGTGGGCACACAATGAG.

As to this clone: With the read ending 3 residues before the CDR3 end, the germline J gene is used to fill in that end. The J gene is TRBJ2-3, the V gene TRBV20-1, with 16 bases that match TRBD2. CDR1 is DFQATT, CDR2 SNEGSKA, per germline (reference sequence). The CDR3 has 16 amino acids. V lost 6 bases, J lost 2 bases, and 5 bases stayed unmatched. CDR3 bases read: TGCAGTGCCAAGGGACTAGCGGGGGGGACCACAGATACG. Its protein is CSAKGLAGGTTDT. The full-length CDR3 reads as CSAKGLAGGTTDTQYF.

Its frequency marks this clone as medium-sized. The CDR3 end lies 3 residues beyond the end of the read and is filled in from the germline J gene. This rearrangement joins TRBV20-1 to TRBJ2-3, with 10 bases fitting TRBD2. Germline assignment: CDR1 DFQATT and CDR2 SNEGSKA (reference sequence). CDR3 length: 14 residues. The CDR3 DNA, read in part, is TGCAGTGCTATCATAGCGGGGGGTATATCGGCG. Translated: CSAIIAGGISA. The whole CDR3 protein is CSAIIAGGISAQYF.

As to this clone: The read gets to within 3 residues of the CDR3 end, and the germline J gene fills in the rest. The chain links TRBV30 to TRBJ1-6, with D unresolved. Trimming took 0 bases from V and 10 from J, leaving 7 bases between them. This CDR3 contains 12 residues. Per germline, CDR1 GTSNPN and CDR2 SVGIG (reference sequence). The DNA read from the CDR3 is TGTGCCTGGAGTGTTAGTTCCTCACCC. Translation: CAWSVSSSP. The full CDR3 protein is CAWSVSSSPLHF. Full variable domain (outside the CDR3, taken from reference TRBV30 and TRBJ1-6): SQTIHQWPATLVQPVGSPLSLECTVEGTSNPNLYWYRQAAGRGLQLLFYSVGIGQISSEVPQNLSASRPQDRQFILSSKKLLLSDSGFYLCAWSVSSSPLHFGNGTRLTVT.

CDR3 DNA (partial): TGTGCCAGCAGCTTCGCAGAGAATCAGCCC. Translation gives CASSFAENQP. The entire CDR3 protein reads CASSFAENQPQHF. The V call is TRBV11-2, the J call TRBJ1-5; D not certain. The read terminates 3 residues before the CDR3 end, so the remaining end is supplied by the germline J gene. Germline loops: CDR1 SGHAT, CDR2 FQNNGV. The CDR3 extends over 13 amino acids. V was pared by 3 bases and J by 4 bases, with 7 bases between.

In regard to this clone: The sequence runs out 3 residues before the end of the CDR3; the remainder is reconstructed from the germline J gene. The chain couples TRBV11-2 to TRBJ2-1; D uncertain. Trimming left V 5 bases short and J 1 base short, with 12 bases between. The CDR3 loop spans 15 amino acids. The germline V gene encodes CDR1 SGHAT and CDR2 FQNNGV. The CDR3 spells CASSQSWASYNEQFF. The sequenced part of the CDR3 DNA is TGTGCCAGCAGCCAAAGCTGGGCGTCCTACAATGAG.

As concerns this clone: The read ends 3 residues shy of where the CDR3 ends; the end is completed using the germline J gene. The rearrangement joins TRBV7-8 to TRBJ1-1; TRBD1 agrees at 10 bases. Looked up from germline, CDR1 is SGHVS and CDR2 is FQNEAQ. The CDR3 spans 13 residues. CDR3 in amino acids: CASSLARDRGAFF. The covered CDR3 bases are TGTGCCAGCAGCTTAGCCCGGGACAGGGGA.

Points on this clone: The read ends 3 residues early relative to the CDR3; the germline J gene fills the gap. Additional DNA sequences in this sample encode the identical CDR3. V and J are TRBV7-2 and TRBJ2-2; 9 bases fit TRBD1. The CDR3 contains 15 residues. Germline loops: CDR1 SGHTA, CDR2 FQGNSA. The CDR3 DNA, read in part, is TGTGCCAGCAGCCGGGGGACAGGGCTTGGTTCGCCG. It codes for CASSRGTGLGSP. The whole CDR3 region reads CASSRGTGLGSPLFF.

Points on this clone: The missing CDR3 end, 3 residues past where the read stops, is filled in from the germline J gene. The chain employs TRBV7-9 and TRBJ1-1; D may be TRBD1 (5 bases). Germline V gives CDR1 SEHNR, CDR2 FQNEAQ (reference sequence). The CDR3 loop spans 15 amino acids. The germline V and J ends were trimmed by 1 base and 0 bases, with 9 bases remaining between them. The CDR3 here is CASSLGAGLNTEAFF. The CDR3 bases that were read are TGTGCCAGCAGCTTAGGAGCAGGGCTGAACACTGAA. The whole variable domain, remainder taken from reference TRBV7-9 and TRBJ1-1, is DTGVSQNPRHKITKRGQNVTFRCDPISEHNRLYWYRQTLGQGPEFLTYFQNEAQLEKSRLLSDRFSAERPKGSFSTLEIQRTEQGDSAMYLCASSLGAGLNTEAFFGQGTRLTVV.

In regard to this clone: The CDR3 end is not reached by the read, which stops 3 residues before it; the germline J gene fills it in. The chain links TRBV20-1 to TRBJ2-7; D is possibly TRBD1 (6 bases). This CDR3 spans 16 amino acids. V shed 0 bases and J shed 0 bases, with 15 bases lying between them. Germline-derived CDR1 and CDR2 are DFQATT and SNEGSKA (reference sequence). The CDR3 region is CSARDPDSPVSYEQYF. The CDR3 bases that were read are TGCAGTGCTAGAGATCCGGACAGCCCAGTCTCCTACGAG.

To note about this clone: From the germline J gene comes the end of the CDR3, since the read stops 3 residues before it. This rearrangement joins TRBV7-3 to TRBJ2-3; 10 nucleotides agree with TRBD2. The CDR3 has 14 amino acids. Germline V gene data show CDR1 as SGHTA and CDR2 as FQGTGA. V dropped 5 bases and J dropped 4; count of bases not matched to a gene: 3. The CDR3 DNA, read in part, is TGTGCCAGCAGCGATAGCGGGGGGTCAGATACG. Translation gives CASSDSGGSDT. The whole CDR3 protein is CASSDSGGSDTQYF.

Regarding this clone: The read comes to an end 3 residues before the CDR3 does, leaving the germline J gene to fill in the end. The gene calls are TRBV18 and TRBJ2-7; 8 nucleotides align to TRBD1. The ends lost 8 bases at V and 2 bases at J; junction bases unmatched: 5. Germline-derived CDR1 and CDR2 are KGHSH and LQKENI. This CDR3 spans 13 amino acids. The CDR3 bases that were read are TGTGCCAGCGGACGACAGGGGACCTACGAG. Amino acid sequence: CASGRQGTYE. The complete CDR3 protein is CASGRQGTYEQYF.

A remark on this clone: With the read ending 3 residues before the CDR3 end, the germline J gene is used to fill in that end. This chain uses TRBV7-6 with TRBJ2-1; TRBD2 matches at 9 bases. Germline-derived CDR1 and CDR2 are SGHVS and FNYEAQ. The CDR3 has 13 residues. The V gene end was trimmed by 5 bases and the J gene end by 9 bases; junction bases not matched to a gene: 5. The CDR3 DNA, read in part, is TGTGCCAGCAGCCTGGGGACTAGCAGTGAG. As protein: CASSLGTSSE. The CDR3 reads in full as CASSLGTSSEQFF.

About this clone itself: The CDR3 goes on 3 residues after the read ends, and that part is filled in from the germline J gene. V usage is TRBV12-3 or TRBV12-4 and J usage is TRBJ2-1, with 8 bases identical to TRBD2. This CDR3 contains 13 residues. The V segment lost 3 bases and the J segment 9 bases; nucleotides outside the gene matches: 4. The CDR3 reads CASSFGGGGEQFF. The CDR3 DNA, read in part, is TGTGCCAGCAGTTTCGGGGGGGGCGGTGAG.

For this clone: The read is 3 residues too short to cover the CDR3 end, so that end is filled in from the germline J gene. The chain uses TRBV18 and TRBJ2-1; TRBD1 agrees at 7 bases. V trimming: 6 bases; J trimming: 0 bases; junction bases outside the gene matches: 5. This CDR3 contains 15 residues. Germline-derived CDR1 and CDR2 are KGHSH and LQKENI. CDR3 sequence reads: CASSTGPSSYNEQFF. The part of the CDR3 DNA that was read is TGTGCCAGCTCGACAGGGCCGAGCTCCTACAATGAG.

Notes on this clone: The read halts 3 residues ahead of the CDR3 end, with the missing end drawn from the germline J gene. This chain uses TRBV2 with TRBJ2-1; possibly TRBD1 for D (6 bases). This CDR3 spans 13 amino acids. Trimming shortened V by 5 bases and J by 6 bases, and 11 bases separated the two germline ends. Looked up from germline, CDR1 is SNHLY and CDR2 is FYNNEI. CDR3 bases read: TGTGCCAGCAGTCCCACAGGGTTCAATGAG. Amino acids: CASSPTGFNE. The full CDR3 reads CASSPTGFNEQFF.

As regards this clone: The read gets to within 3 residues of the CDR3 end, and the germline J gene fills in the rest. The chain uses TRBV2 and TRBJ1-2; 11 bases fit TRBD1. Germline CDR1 and CDR2: SNHLY and FYNNEI. This CDR3 is 14 amino acids long. CDR3 DNA, as far as it was read: TGTGCCAGCAGTGACTGGGACAGGGGGTACGAC. Protein product: CASSDWDRGYD. The whole CDR3 region reads CASSDWDRGYDYTF.

As concerns this clone: The CDR3 goes on 3 residues after the read ends, and that part is filled in from the germline J gene. V gene TRBV18 combines with J gene TRBJ2-5; D is ambiguous. Germline CDR1 KGHSH, CDR2 LQKENI. V shed 8 bases and J shed 7 bases, with 23 bases lying between them. The CDR3 has 15 residues. CDR3 DNA (partial): TGTGCCAGCCCGCCACGGCCTAGTGCCGTGTGGACC. Amino acid sequence: CASPPRPSAVWT. Given in full, the CDR3 is CASPPRPSAVWTQYF.

With regard to this clone: The CDR3 extends 3 residues past the end of the read, so its final part is completed from the germline J gene. The genes are TRBV6-1 and TRBJ1-2, with TRBD1 as a possible D gene (5 bases). V was shortened by 1 base and J by 4 bases, with 13 bases between the two germline ends. Germline lookup yields CDR1 MNHNS and CDR2 SASEGT. The CDR3 has 15 amino acids. The covered CDR3 bases are TGTGCCAGCAGTGAAGAAGGGGCGGTGGGCTATGGC. This codes for CASSEEGAVGYG. The whole CDR3 reads CASSEEGAVGYGYTF.

A word on this clone: With the read ending 3 residues before the CDR3 end, the germline J gene is used to fill in that end. The chain uses TRBV6-4 and TRBJ1-6, with 7 bases matching TRBD1. V lost 6 bases and J lost 0; bases outside the gene matches: 5. This CDR3 spans 16 amino acids. The V gene's germline CDR1 is MRHNA and CDR2 SNTAGT. The CDR3 region is CASSPDRHSYNSPLHF. CDR3 bases read: TGTGCCAGCAGCCCGGACAGGCACTCCTATAATTCACCC.

With respect to this clone: The CDR3 goes on 3 residues after the read ends, and that part is filled in from the germline J gene. This chain connects TRBV6-1 to TRBJ1-1, with D possibly matching TRBD1 (5 bases). CDR1 is MNHNS and CDR2 is SASEGT in the germline V gene. Trimming stripped 1 base from V and 1 base from J, with 16 bases between. The CDR3 has 17 residues. The CDR3 protein is CASSEGVGGDGNTEAFF. Partial CDR3 DNA: TGTGCCAGCAGTGAAGGCGTTGGGGGGGACGGGAACACTGAA.